Listed below are T cell receptor beta chains from one sample, sequenced in a study of T cell responses to AZD1222 COVID-19 vaccine. Measured with immunoSEQ multiplex PCR; TCRdb has only the in-frame clones, and not every one. This table has about 100,000 clones, more than 75% appearing once. Source: peripheral blood, taken on day 0 of AZD1222 vaccination. These TCRs come from an adult in good health. CDR3s include the opening cysteine and the closing phenylalanine or tryptophan. D genes are given only for firm matches. Clone sizes are given selectively: once, few, many, or a class where the clone is expanded.

-	-	TRBV11-2	TRBJ2-1	TGTGCCAGCAGCTTAGAGTCTGGCTCCTACAATGAGCAGTTCTTC	CASSLESGSYNEQFF
TRBD1	-	TRBV7-7	TRBJ1-2	TGTGCCAGCAGCTTAGTCCACGGGGACAGGGGACCTACTAACTATGGCTACACCTTC	CASSLVHGDRGPTNYGYTF
TRBD1	once	TRBV5-5	TRBJ1-1	TGTGCCAGCAGCGAGGACAGGGGTAAAGCTTTCTTT	CASSEDRGKAFF
-	few	TRBV7-8	TRBJ1-6	TGTGCCAGCAGCTTAATCGCCTTGGGTAATTCACCCCTCCACTTT	CASSLIALGNSPLHF
-	once	TRBV1	TRBJ2-3	TGCACCAGCAGGGAAGGAGGGAGGTATTATGGAGATACGCAGTATTTT	CTSREGGRYYGDTQYF
TRBD1	-	TRBV19	TRBJ2-7	TGTGCCAGTAGTATAGGACAGGGGACCTACGAGCAGTACTTC	CASSIGQGTYEQYF
TRBD1	-	TRBV3-1/TRBV3-2	TRBJ2-7	TGTGCCAGCAGCCGGAGCATAACAGGGGTTCCCTACGAGCAGTACTTC	CASSRSITGVPYEQYF
-	-	TRBV13	TRBJ2-7	TGTGCCAGCAGCTTCACCAGGGAAGTACAGTACTTC	CASSFTREVQYF
-	-	TRBV7-2	TRBJ1-2	TGTGCCAGCAGCTTAGTTCTCAGAGCTAACTATGGCTACACCTTC	CASSLVLRANYGYTF
-	once	TRBV3-1/TRBV3-2	TRBJ1-1	TGTGCCAGCAGCCAAGATGTCCAGGGAGGGGGAGCTTTCTTT	CASSQDVQGGGAFF
TRBD1	-	TRBV28	TRBJ1-2	TGTGCCAGCAGTCCACCCCACCGGGACAGGGGGGAGCACACCTTC	CASSPPHRDRGEHTF
TRBD2	-	TRBV11-2	TRBJ2-7	TGTGCCAGCAGCTTAGCGGGGGGAGCGGGAGGGCCATACGAGCAGTACTTC	CASSLAGGAGGPYEQYF
-	-	TRBV28	TRBJ2-7	TGTGCCAGCAGTTTATCCCCACTTCCCTACGAGCAGTACTTC	CASSLSPLPYEQYF
-	-	TRBV11-2	TRBJ2-1	TGTGCCAGCAGCTTAGATGGTCTACGCTCCTACAATGAGCAGTTCTTC	CASSLDGLRSYNEQFF
TRBD1	-	TRBV18	TRBJ1-2	TGTGCCAGCTCACTCCGGGGACAGCTCGAACGGGGCTATGGCTACACCTTC	CASSLRGQLERGYGYTF
-	few	TRBV27	TRBJ2-7	TGTGCCAGCAGTTTGTCCAGGGATCACTTAGCCTACGAGCAGTACTTC	CASSLSRDHLAYEQYF
TRBD1	-	TRBV19	TRBJ1-2	TGTGCCAGTAGTCCCGGACAGGCCTCTAACTATGGCTACACCTTC	CASSPGQASNYGYTF
-	-	TRBV10-1	TRBJ2-7	TGCGCCAGCAGTACCGGACAATTCAACGAGCAGTACTTC	CASSTGQFNEQYF
-	-	TRBV9	TRBJ1-4	TGTGCCAGCAGCGTAGATCTAGGACGTAATGAAAAACTGTTTTTT	CASSVDLGRNEKLFF
TRBD1	-	TRBV6-5	TRBJ2-5	TGTGCCAGCCGGTCCCGGGACAGGCAAGAGACCCAGTACTTC	CASRSRDRQETQYF
TRBD2	-	TRBV7-8	TRBJ2-1	TGTGCCAGCAGCTCCCGCCATTCGGCTAGCGGGGTATTTAATGAGCAGTTCTTC	CASSSRHSASGVFNEQFF
-	-	TRBV7-9	TRBJ1-2	TGTGCCAGCAGCTTAGGGTCCGCTGACACTAACTATGGCTACACCTTC	CASSLGSADTNYGYTF
-	-	TRBV19	TRBJ2-7	TGTGCCAGTAGTATGAAAGGCGGGTACGAGCAGTACTTC	CASSMKGGYEQYF
TRBD2	-	TRBV5-1	TRBJ2-1	TGCGCCAGCAGCCTCAGCGGGAGGGCCGACAATGAGCAGTTCTTC	CASSLSGRADNEQFF
-	-	TRBV11-2	TRBJ2-4	TGTGCCAGCAGCTTAGAAAGATTGACGGGCATTCAGTACTTC	CASSLERLTGIQYF
TRBD2	-	TRBV27	TRBJ2-1	TGTGCCAGCAGTTCCCTCTGGGTAGCGGGAGCCTTAAGCTCCTACAATGAGCAGTTCTTC	CASSSLWVAGALSSYNEQFF
-	-	TRBV25-1	TRBJ1-1	TGTGCCAGCAGTGACAGGGCCGCTGAAGCTTTCTTT	CASSDRAAEAFF
-	-	TRBV9	TRBJ2-1	TGTGCCAGCAGCGTAGCTACGAGGTCGAAGCAGTTCTTC	CASSVATRSKQFF
TRBD1	-	TRBV27	TRBJ1-1	TGTGCCAGCAGTCCGGGACAGGGAGAAAACACTGAAGCTTTCTTT	CASSPGQGENTEAFF
-	-	TRBV7-9	TRBJ1-1	TGTGCCAGCAGCTTAGGTAGGGTAAGGGGCCCGAACACTGAAGCTTTCTTT	CASSLGRVRGPNTEAFF
TRBD1	-	TRBV7-9	TRBJ2-1	TGTGCCAGCAGCTTCCAGGGGGAATACAATGAGCAGTTCTTC	CASSFQGEYNEQFF
TRBD1	-	TRBV19	TRBJ1-4	TGTGCCAGTAGTATAGGCGGGACAGATAATGAAAAACTGTTTTTT	CASSIGGTDNEKLFF
TRBD1	-	TRBV6-5	TRBJ1-5	TGTGCCAGCAGACGGACAGGAACGAATCAGCCCCAGCATTTT	CASRRTGTNQPQHF
TRBD2	-	TRBV5-1	TRBJ2-7	TGCGCCAGCAGCTTGCCGGTAGCGGGAGTTCCCGAGCAGTACTTC	CASSLPVAGVPEQYF
-	-	TRBV7-2	TRBJ2-1	TGTGCCAGCAGCTTAAACTTGTACAATGAGCAGTTCTTC	CASSLNLYNEQFF
TRBD2	-	TRBV4-2	TRBJ2-4	TGTGCCAGCAGCCAAGATCTAGCGGGAGGCACCAAAAACATTCAGTACTTC	CASSQDLAGGTKNIQYF
TRBD1	few	TRBV2	TRBJ1-1	TGTGCCAGCAGGGGACAGGGCACTGAAGCTTTCTTT	CASRGQGTEAFF
TRBD1	once	TRBV27	TRBJ2-1	TGTGCCAGCAGTTTAGCTCAATTGGGACAGAAGTACAATGAGCAGTTCTTC	CASSLAQLGQKYNEQFF
-	-	TRBV21-1	TRBJ2-7	TGTGCCAGCAGCAAACTTCTCCTAGGCGAGCAGTACTTC	CASSKLLLGEQYF
-	-	TRBV15	TRBJ2-1	TGTGCCACCAGCAGAGCCCCTAGCGAGACCTACAATGAGCAGTTCTTC	CATSRAPSETYNEQFF
-	-	TRBV2	TRBJ1-4	TGTGCCAGCAGTGAAGGTCCTCGTGGTGAAAAACTGTTTTTT	CASSEGPRGEKLFF
-	-	TRBV27	TRBJ1-2	TGTGCCAGCAGTTTGTCGGAAGCCGGGTCCTATGGCTACACCTTC	CASSLSEAGSYGYTF
TRBD2	-	TRBV7-9	TRBJ2-7	TGTGCCAGCAGCCCCCCCCTGCTAGCGGGAAAGGACGAGCAGTACTTC	CASSPPLLAGKDEQYF
TRBD1	-	TRBV5-6	TRBJ1-1	TGTGCCAGCAGCCCGGGGACAGGGAGGGGTATGAACACTGAAGCTTTCTTT	CASSPGTGRGMNTEAFF
TRBD2	-	TRBV29-1	TRBJ2-2	TGCAGCGCCGGTGGTGTGAGCGGGACGCTCACCGGGGAGCTGTTTTTT	CSAGGVSGTLTGELFF
-	-	TRBV30	TRBJ2-1	TGTGCCTGGACCCCGGACGTCTCCTACAATGAGCAGTTCTTC	CAWTPDVSYNEQFF
-	-	TRBV30	TRBJ1-6	TGTGCCTGGGATCTACCTGCGTCACCCCTCCACTTT	CAWDLPASPLHF
-	-	TRBV30	TRBJ1-2	TGTGCCTGGAGTATCAGGGACGACTATGGCTACACCTTC	CAWSIRDDYGYTF
-	-	TRBV5-1	TRBJ2-1	TGCGCCAGCAGCTTGGCTAGCGATCACTACAATGAGCAGTTCTTC	CASSLASDHYNEQFF
TRBD1	-	TRBV15	TRBJ1-5	TGTGCCACCAGGTACCAGGGGGCCGGTCAGCCCCAGCATTTT	CATRYQGAGQPQHF
-	-	TRBV6-5	TRBJ1-1	TGTGCCAGCAGCCTCCAGGGTTATGGTTTCTTT	CASSLQGYGFF